This is a list of T cell receptor beta chains from one sample in a study of technical replicates of blood from a handful of donors. Sequencing was performed with immunoSEQ multiplex PCR; in TCRdb, only in-frame clones are kept and a portion is missing. The sample records tens of thousands of clones, roughly 91% being singletons. Material: T cells isolated from PBMCs. The source is a human donor in good health. Both conserved end residues are trimmed from each CDR3. Fields, in order: V gene, CDR3 protein.

>TRBV9
ASSADRATDSPLH
>TRBV25-1
ASSEVAGVGGELF
>TRBV19
ASGTTSSYNEQF
>TRBV10-2
ASKRGGSGELF
>TRBV9
ASSARDREGYT
>TRBV18
ASSPRGGPYEQY
>TRBV27
ASSDRGLAEAF
>TRBV9
ASNLVGTGEETQY
>TRBV19
ASRRTSGGIDTQY
>TRBV30
AGALSGGPDTQY
>TRBV2
ASQRTSGGTDTQY
>TRBV15
ATSRERLNLSSYEQY
>TRBV7-9
ASGTESNYGYT
>TRBV27
ASSSPSGGRGGTGELF
>TRBV5-1
ASSSQGAETQY
>TRBV7-9
ASGLGVPIQETQY
>TRBV6-5
ASSYATAPNYGYT
>TRBV7-9
ASSPRDSLDYNSPLH
>TRBV5-1
ASSSSTDTQY
>TRBV19
ASRQGDRAGEDTGELF
>TRBV5-1
ASSFGEDYEAF
>TRBV6-1
ASSDRRGLGDTEAF
>TRBV19
ASRGGPRNEQF
>TRBV12-5
ASGHHRVNPYNEQF
>TRBV7-8
ASSPQGAYSPLH
>TRBV27
ASSPSVVADTQY
>TRBV27
ASSLAAVNTEAF
>TRBV2
ASRGDIQY
>TRBV18
ASSQGTVHTDTQY
>TRBV7-6
ASSLESPGRGGIEAF
>TRBV7-9
ASSLASTGAPGYT
>TRBV19
ASIGTSGSSYNEQF
>TRBV6-1
ASSVSGTSGTHLSNEQF
>TRBV5-6
ASSPTGQGDEKLF
>TRBV6-1
ASSEAAPGGSRNSPLH
>TRBV6-5
ASSYSLGTSGNEQF
>TRBV5-5
ASSFGSSGGAADTQY
>TRBV27
ASSLDSAGTGGDGYT
>TRBV6-6
AAQPGQLEPQH
>TRBV7-9
ASSLVRSSGSTYEQY
>TRBV30
AWSDITSGDTDTQY
>TRBV7-2
ASSSHRDPYEQY
>TRBV10-3
AISESKGANRDYRFPDTQY
>TRBV9
ASSVRGITSGRATFRTDTQY
>TRBV30
AWNRGGGSSPLH
>TRBV27
ASSLIGGERAYEQY
>TRBV27
ASSLSFDRHTEAF
>TRBV6-6
ASSYSLANEQF
>TRBV5-6
ASSFLRETQY
>TRBV7-8
ASSSQQETQY
>TRBV6-5
ASRADPNTEAF
>TRBV6-1
ASNTAAAQTKLF
>TRBV5-4
ASSLGQGVDTEAF
>TRBV30
AWSTTTSYNEQF
>TRBV4-1
ASSLDPNNRPINYGYT
>TRBV10-2
ASNGGGYEQY
>TRBV30
AWSSGPRGEKLF
>TRBV4-1
ASSQARGFPGANVLT
>TRBV28
ASSLTGVYEQY
>TRBV5-1
ASSWGQGQYEQY